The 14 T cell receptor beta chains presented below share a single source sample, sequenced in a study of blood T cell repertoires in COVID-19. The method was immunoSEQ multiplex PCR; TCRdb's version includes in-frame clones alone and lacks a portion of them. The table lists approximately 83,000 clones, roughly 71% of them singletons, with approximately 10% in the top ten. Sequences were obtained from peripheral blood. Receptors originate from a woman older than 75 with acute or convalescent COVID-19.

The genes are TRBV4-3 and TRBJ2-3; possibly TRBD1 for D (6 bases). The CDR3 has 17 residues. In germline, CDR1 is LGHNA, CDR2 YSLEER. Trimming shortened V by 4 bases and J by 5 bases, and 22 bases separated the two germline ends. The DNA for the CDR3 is TGCGCCAGCAGCCGAACGTCCGGGGCAGGGGTTATAGATACGCAGTATTTT. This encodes CASSRTSGAGVIDTQYF.

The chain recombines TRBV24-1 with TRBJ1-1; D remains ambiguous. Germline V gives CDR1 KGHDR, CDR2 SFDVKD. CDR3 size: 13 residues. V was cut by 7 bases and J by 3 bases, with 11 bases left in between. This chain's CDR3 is CATRETDYTEAFF. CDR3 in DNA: TGTGCCACCAGGGAAACGGACTACACTGAAGCTTTCTTT.

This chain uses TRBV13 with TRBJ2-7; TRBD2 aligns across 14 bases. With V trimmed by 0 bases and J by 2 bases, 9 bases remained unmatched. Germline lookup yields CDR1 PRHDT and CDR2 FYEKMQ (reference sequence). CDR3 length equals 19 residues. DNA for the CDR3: TGTGCCAGCAGCTTAGGCGGGACTAGCGGGAGACCTGGGGCCTACGAGCAGTACTTC. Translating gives CASSLGGTSGRPGAYEQYF. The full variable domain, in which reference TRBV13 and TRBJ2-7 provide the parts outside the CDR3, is AAGVIQSPRHLIKEKRETATLKCYPIPRHDTVYWYQQGPGQDPQFLISFYEKMQSDKGSIPDRFSAQQFSDYHSELNMSSLELGDSALYFCASSLGGTSGRPGAYEQYFGPGTRLTVT.

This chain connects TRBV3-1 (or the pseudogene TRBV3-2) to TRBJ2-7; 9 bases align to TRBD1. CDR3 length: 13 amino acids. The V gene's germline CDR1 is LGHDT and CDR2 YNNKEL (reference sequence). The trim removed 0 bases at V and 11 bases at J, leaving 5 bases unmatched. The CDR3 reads CASSQDRDREEYF. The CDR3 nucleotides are TGTGCCAGCAGCCAAGATAGGGACAGGGAAGAGTACTTC.

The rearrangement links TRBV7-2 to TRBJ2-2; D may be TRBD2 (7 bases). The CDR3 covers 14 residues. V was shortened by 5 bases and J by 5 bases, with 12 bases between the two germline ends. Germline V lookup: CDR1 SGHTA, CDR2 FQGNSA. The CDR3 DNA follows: TGTGCCAGCAGCAGGGGGGAGGGTACCGGGGAGCTGTTTTTT. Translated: CASSRGEGTGELFF. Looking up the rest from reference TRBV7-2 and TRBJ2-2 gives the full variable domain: GAGVSQSPSNKVTEKGKDVELRCDPISGHTALYWYRQSLGQGLEFLIYFQGNSAPDKSGLPSDRFSAERTGGSVSTLTIQRTQQEDSAVYLCASSRGEGTGELFFGEGSRLTVL.

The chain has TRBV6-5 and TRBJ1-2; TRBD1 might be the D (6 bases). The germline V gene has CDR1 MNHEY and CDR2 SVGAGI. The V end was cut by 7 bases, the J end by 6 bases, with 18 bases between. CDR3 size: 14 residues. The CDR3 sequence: CASTLTGGAHGYTF. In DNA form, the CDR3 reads TGTGCCAGCACCCTAACGGGGGGGGCCCATGGCTACACCTTC.

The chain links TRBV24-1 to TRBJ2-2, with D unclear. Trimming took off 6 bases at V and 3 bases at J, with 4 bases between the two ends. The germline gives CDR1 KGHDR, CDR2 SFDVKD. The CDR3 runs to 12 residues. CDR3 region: CATSPDTGELFF. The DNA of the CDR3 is TGTGCCACCAGTCCCGACACCGGGGAGCTGTTTTTT.

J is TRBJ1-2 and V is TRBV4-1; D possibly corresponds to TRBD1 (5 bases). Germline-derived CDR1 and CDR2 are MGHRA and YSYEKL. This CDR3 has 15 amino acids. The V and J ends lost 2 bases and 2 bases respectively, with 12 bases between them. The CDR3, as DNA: TGCGCCAGCAGCCAAATACTTGGGGCCAACTATGGCTACACCTTC. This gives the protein CASSQILGANYGYTF.

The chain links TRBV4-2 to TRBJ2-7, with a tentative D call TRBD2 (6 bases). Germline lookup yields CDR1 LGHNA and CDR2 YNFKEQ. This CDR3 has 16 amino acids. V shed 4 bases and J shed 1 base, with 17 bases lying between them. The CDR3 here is CASSPSLADLSYEQYF. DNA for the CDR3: TGTGCCAGCAGCCCCTCCTTAGCGGACTTATCCTACGAGCAGTACTTC.

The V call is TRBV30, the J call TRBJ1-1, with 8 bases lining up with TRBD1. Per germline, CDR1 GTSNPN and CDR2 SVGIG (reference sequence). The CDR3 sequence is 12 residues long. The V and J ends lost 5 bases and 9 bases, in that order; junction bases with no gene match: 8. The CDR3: CAWGGGQAQAFF. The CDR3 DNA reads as TGTGCCTGGGGAGGGGGACAGGCTCAAGCTTTCTTT.

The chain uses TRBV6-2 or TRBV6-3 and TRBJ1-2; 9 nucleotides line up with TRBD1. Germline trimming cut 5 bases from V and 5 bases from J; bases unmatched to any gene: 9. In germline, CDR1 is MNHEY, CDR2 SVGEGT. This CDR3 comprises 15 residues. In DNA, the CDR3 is TGTGCCAGCAGTCCCTACAGGGGGCAAGGGTATGGCTACACCTTC. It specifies CASSPYRGQGYGYTF.

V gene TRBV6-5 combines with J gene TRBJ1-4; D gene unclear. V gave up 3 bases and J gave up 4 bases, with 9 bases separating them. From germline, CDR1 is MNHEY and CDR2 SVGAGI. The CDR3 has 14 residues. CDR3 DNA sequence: TGTGCCAGCAGTTATCATGAGGATAATGAAAAACTGTTTTTT. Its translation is CASSYHEDNEKLFF.

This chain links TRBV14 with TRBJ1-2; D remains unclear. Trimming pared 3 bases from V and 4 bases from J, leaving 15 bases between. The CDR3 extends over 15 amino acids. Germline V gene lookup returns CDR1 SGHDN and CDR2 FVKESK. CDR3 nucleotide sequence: TGTGCCAGCAGCCAGGTGGGAGCTGGCGGCTATGGCTACACCTTC. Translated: CASSQVGAGGYGYTF.

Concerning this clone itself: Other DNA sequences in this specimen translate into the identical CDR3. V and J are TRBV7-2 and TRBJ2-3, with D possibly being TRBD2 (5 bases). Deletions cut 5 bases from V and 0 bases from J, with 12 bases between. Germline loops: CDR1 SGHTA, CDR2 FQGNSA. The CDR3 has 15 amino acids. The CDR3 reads CASSTRRPSTDTQYF. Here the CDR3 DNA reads TGTGCCAGCAGCACCAGGAGGCCTAGCACAGATACGCAGTATTTT.